These 25 T cell receptor beta chains originate from one sample sequenced in a study of shared clonotypes between healthy human individuals. CD8 cells regarded as naive lacked CD45RO, were positively chosen for CCR7, and omitted terminally differentiated effector memory CD45RA+ cells. Using immunoSEQ multiplex PCR, the repertoire was profiled, and TCRdb retains in-frame clones only, with some absent. The sample records about 820,000 clones, roughly 92% being singletons. The material sequenced was naive CD8+ T cells sorted from blood. Source of these receptors: a man aged 25-45 years in good health.

The chain recombines TRBV9 with TRBJ2-1, with 11 bases fitting TRBD2. Per germline, CDR1 SGDLS and CDR2 YYNGEE. V dropped 3 bases and J dropped 5; count of bases not matched to a gene: 7. This CDR3 is 16 amino acids long. For the CDR3, the DNA is TGTGCCAGCAGCGCCCCTAGCGGGAGGTCGGACAATGAGCAGTTCTTC. Translating it yields CASSAPSGRSDNEQFF. Drawing the rest from reference TRBV9 and TRBJ2-1, the complete variable domain is DSGVTQTPKHLITATGQRVTLRCSPRSGDLSVYWYQQSLDQGLQFLIQYYNGEERAKGNILERFSAQQFPDLHSELNLSSLELGDSALYFCASSAPSGRSDNEQFFGPGTRLTVL.

The rearrangement joins TRBV6-1 to TRBJ1-5; the D is unclear. V lost 0 bases to trimming and J lost 3 bases, with 9 bases between them. The CDR3 totals 15 residues. Germline assignment: CDR1 MNHNS and CDR2 SASEGT. Here the CDR3 reads CASSEAGTPNQPQHF. The CDR3 bases are TGTGCCAGCAGTGAAGCTGGTACGCCCAATCAGCCCCAGCATTTT.

The chain carries TRBV6-5 and TRBJ2-2; the match to TRBD1 covers 7 bases. CDR1 and CDR2 from the germline V gene are MNHEY and SVGAGI. The CDR3 is made up of 15 amino acids. The trim removed 5 bases at V and 5 bases at J, leaving 8 bases unmatched. In DNA form, the CDR3 reads TGTGCCAGCAGTGTAGGAACAGGGGTGACCGGGGAGCTGTTTTTT. Translated: CASSVGTGVTGELFF.

This clone showed up just once. The rearrangement links TRBV9 to TRBJ1-2; D gene uncertain. Germline lookup yields CDR1 SGDLS and CDR2 YYNGEE. The CDR3 length is 16 residues. V lost 3 bases to trimming and J lost 8 bases, with 23 bases between them. The CDR3 here is CASSGAALTAGWGYTF. The CDR3 DNA follows: TGTGCCAGCAGCGGAGCGGCGTTAACGGCAGGATGGGGCTACACCTTC.

The chain joins TRBV9 to TRBJ2-2; D possibly corresponds to TRBD2 (5 bases). Germline assignment: CDR1 SGDLS and CDR2 YYNGEE. The CDR3 contains 13 residues. The V and J ends lost 4 bases and 4 bases respectively, with 8 bases between them. CDR3 in amino acids: CASSLEGTGELFF. Written as DNA, the CDR3 is TGTGCCAGCAGCCTAGAGGGCACCGGGGAGCTGTTTTTT.

The V and J genes are TRBV27 and TRBJ1-5; D unresolved. The germline CDR1 and CDR2 sequences are MNHEY and SMNVEV (reference sequence). The V end lost 5 bases, the J end lost 1 base, and 9 bases lay between the germline ends. CDR3 length equals 14 residues. CDR3 sequence reads: CASSPYGSNQPQHF. For the CDR3, the DNA is TGTGCCAGCAGTCCATATGGGAGCAATCAGCCCCAGCATTTT.

The V and J genes are TRBV27 and TRBJ2-4; 16 bases line up with TRBD2. The CDR3 covers 17 residues. V dropped 10 bases and J dropped 6; count of bases not matched to a gene: 12. Germline V CDR1 and CDR2: MNHEY, SMNVEV (reference sequence). The CDR3 protein is CAICGTSGRAGINIQYF. The CDR3 DNA follows: TGTGCCATCTGCGGGACTAGCGGGAGGGCCGGGATAAACATTCAGTACTTC.

A note on this clone: This sample includes further DNA sequences coding for the same CDR3. V usage is TRBV7-9 and J usage is TRBJ2-7; TRBD1 matches 9 bases. The germline V gene has CDR1 SEHNR and CDR2 FQNEAQ (reference sequence). Unmatched junction bases numbered 6, after V lost 5 bases and J lost 4 bases. This CDR3 comprises 14 residues. The CDR3 DNA sequence: TGTGCCAGCAGCGGGACAGGGCGGCCTTACGAGCAGTACTTC. It codes for CASSGTGRPYEQYF.

The chain is built from TRBV28 and TRBJ2-2, with 7 bases fitting TRBD1. Germline assignment: CDR1 MDHEN and CDR2 SYDVKM. V lost 4 bases to trimming and J lost 4 bases; unmatched junction nucleotides: 6. This CDR3 is 15 amino acids long. The DNA for the CDR3 is TGTGCCAGCAGTTCTACAGGGGTTGCCACCGGGGAGCTGTTTTTT. Its translation is CASSSTGVATGELFF.

The J gene is TRBJ2-3, the V gene TRBV7-9; no clear D gene. CDR1 and CDR2 from the germline V gene are SEHNR and FQNEAQ (reference sequence). Trimming stripped 4 bases from V and 11 bases from J, with 16 bases between. The CDR3 loop spans 13 amino acids. The CDR3 spells CASSSMAARVQYF. For the CDR3, the DNA is TGTGCCAGCAGCTCGATGGCTGCTCGGGTGCAGTATTTT.

The chain has TRBV14 and TRBJ2-7, with 10 bases matching TRBD1. V trimming: 3 bases; J trimming: 3 bases; junction bases outside the gene matches: 5. The germline V gene encodes CDR1 SGHDN and CDR2 FVKESK. This CDR3 region has 15 residues. The CDR3 DNA is TGTGCCAGCAGCCAGGGACAGGGGCTCGGCTACGAGCAGTACTTC. Translating it yields CASSQGQGLGYEQYF.

The J gene is TRBJ2-3, the V gene TRBV28, with D possibly matching TRBD1 (6 bases). Deletions cut 2 bases from V and 3 bases from J, with 18 bases between. There are 17 residues in the CDR3. Germline V CDR1 and CDR2: MDHEN, SYDVKM. CDR3 sequence: CASSLTSLEGVTDTQYF. As DNA, the CDR3 is TGTGCCAGCAGTTTAACCTCATTAGAGGGGGTAACAGATACGCAGTATTTT.

J is TRBJ2-1 and V is TRBV5-6; 7 bases agree with TRBD1. The V gene's germline CDR1 is SGHDT and CDR2 YYEEEE. The CDR3 consists of 15 residues. The V segment lost 2 bases and the J segment 4 bases; nucleotides outside the gene matches: 6. The CDR3 nucleotides are TGTGCCAGCAGCTTCTTAGGGACAGAGTACAATGAGCAGTTCTTC. As protein: CASSFLGTEYNEQFF.

This chain connects TRBV15 to TRBJ2-1, with D tentatively TRBD1 or TRBD2 (6 bases each). Germline V lookup: CDR1 LNHNV, CDR2 YYDKDF (reference sequence). The CDR3 spans 13 residues. The germline V and J ends were trimmed by 4 bases and 4 bases, with 8 bases remaining between them. In nucleotides, the CDR3 is TGTGCCACCAGCATAGGGGGGTACAATGAGCAGTTCTTC. This sequence encodes CATSIGGYNEQFF.

The chain has TRBV7-6 and TRBJ2-1; D tentatively fits TRBD1 or TRBD2 (5 bases each). V dropped 2 bases and J dropped 3 bases, with 20 bases sitting between them. CDR3 size: 18 residues. Germline CDR1 reads SGHVS; CDR2 reads FNYEAQ. The CDR3, as DNA: TGTGCCAGCAGCTTACCCACCTCGCAGGGAGCGAACTACAATGAGCAGTTCTTC. The encoded protein is CASSLPTSQGANYNEQFF.

The chain joins TRBV18 to TRBJ1-1; 10 bases are a match to TRBD1. The CDR3 has 17 residues. The germline V gene encodes CDR1 KGHSH and CDR2 LQKENI. Trimming removed 5 bases from V and 1 base from J; junction bases left unmatched: 10. This CDR3 reads CASSFERQGARNTEAFF. In DNA, the CDR3 is TGTGCCAGCTCATTCGAGCGACAGGGGGCGAGGAACACTGAAGCTTTCTTT. Full variable domain (outside the CDR3, taken from reference TRBV18 and TRBJ1-1): NAGVMQNPRHLVRRRGQEARLRCSPMKGHSHVYWYRQLPEEGLKFMVYLQKENIIDESGMPKERFSAEFPKEGPSILRIQQVVRGDSAAYFCASSFERQGARNTEAFFGQGTRLTVV.

This sequence joins TRBV2 and TRBJ1-2; TRBD1 matches at 9 bases. The germline gives CDR1 SNHLY, CDR2 FYNNEI. The CDR3 has 15 amino acids. The V gene end was trimmed by 6 bases and the J gene end by 6 bases; junction bases not matched to a gene: 11. The DNA for the CDR3 is TGTGCCAGCAGGGGCGGGGACAGGGAAATTGATGGCTACACCTTC. It specifies CASRGGDREIDGYTF.

To note about this clone: Other DNA sequences in the same sample also yield this CDR3. Here the CDR3 DNA reads TGTGCCAGCAGCGTAGGGAATTACGGCTACACCTTC. This sequence encodes CASSVGNYGYTF. This chain connects TRBV9 to TRBJ1-2; D is unresolved. Germline V CDR1 and CDR2: SGDLS, YYNGEE. The ends were cut back, 0 bases at V and 8 bases at J, with 8 bases in the middle. The CDR3 has 12 amino acids. Variable domain in full (rest from reference TRBV9 and TRBJ1-2): DSGVTQTPKHLITATGQRVTLRCSPRSGDLSVYWYQQSLDQGLQFLIQYYNGEERAKGNILERFSAQQFPDLHSELNLSSLELGDSALYFCASSVGNYGYTFGSGTRLTVV.

The V call is TRBV4-1, the J call TRBJ2-3; 9 positions match TRBD2. V dropped 4 bases and J dropped 3; count of bases not matched to a gene: 8. This CDR3 region has 16 residues. CDR1 MGHRA and CDR2 YSYEKL come from the germline V gene. CDR3 protein: CASSRLAGFGTDTQYF. The CDR3 nucleotides read TGCGCCAGCAGCCGTCTAGCGGGATTTGGTACAGATACGCAGTATTTT.

The chain carries TRBV18 and TRBJ2-7; 8 bases map to TRBD1. The CDR3 covers 15 residues. Per germline, CDR1 KGHSH and CDR2 LQKENI. The trim removed 0 bases at V and 2 bases at J, leaving 3 bases unmatched. The DNA of the CDR3 is TGTGCCAGCTCACCACCGGACAGGGTCACCTACGAGCAGTACTTC. Protein product: CASSPPDRVTYEQYF.

This clone was observed once. The chain links TRBV7-9 to TRBJ2-5; TRBD1 is a possible D gene (6 bases). This CDR3 contains 17 residues. Per germline, CDR1 SEHNR and CDR2 FQNEAQ (reference sequence). V lost 4 bases and J 2 bases, leaving 20 bases between the germline ends. The CDR3 here is CASSSYLQQGQQETQYF. CDR3 coding DNA: TGTGCCAGCAGCTCATACCTCCAACAGGGTCAACAAGAGACCCAGTACTTC.

The table lists this clone with a count of one. This chain connects TRBV18 to TRBJ2-1; D uncertain. Germline values: CDR1 KGHSH, CDR2 LQKENI. The V end was cut by 5 bases, the J end by 6 bases, with 11 bases between. The CDR3 covers 13 residues. The CDR3 bases are TGTGCCAGCTCAACGGACCGAGCCAATGAGCAGTTCTTC. Translated: CASSTDRANEQFF.

This clone was found once. The J gene is TRBJ2-7, the V gene TRBV27; 7 bases agree with TRBD1. The germline V gene encodes CDR1 MNHEY and CDR2 SMNVEV (reference sequence). V lost 1 base, J lost 3 bases, and 3 bases stayed unmatched. The CDR3 contains 14 residues. This CDR3 is CASSLYRQGYEQYF. The CDR3 nucleotides are TGTGCCAGCAGTTTATATAGACAGGGCTACGAGCAGTACTTC.

This chain connects TRBV4-3 to TRBJ2-7, with D perhaps matching TRBD1 (6 bases). V lost 0 bases to trimming and J lost 7 bases, with 22 bases between them. Germline CDR1 and CDR2: LGHNA and YSLEER. The CDR3 runs 17 residues. The CDR3 sequence is CASSQERDKDFPREQYF. CDR3 coding DNA: TGCGCCAGCAGCCAAGAGAGGGACAAGGATTTCCCCAGGGAGCAGTACTTC.

The genes are TRBV10-2 and TRBJ2-1; tentative D call: TRBD2 (6 bases). Germline lookup yields CDR1 WSHSY and CDR2 SAAADI. The V gene lost 6 bases and the J gene lost 4 bases, with 10 bases spanning the gap. CDR3 size: 13 residues. The DNA of the CDR3 is TGCGCCAGCAGAGGAGGGGCATACAATGAGCAGTTCTTC. This sequence encodes CASRGGAYNEQFF.